What follows describes a single T cell receptor (beta chain). Unstimulated PBMCs were sorted into CD3+CD4+ and CD3+CD8+ populations. The sample comes from a study of T cell clones after liver transplantation. Clones were sequenced by immunoSEQ multiplex PCR, and TCRdb holds only the in-frame ones, with some missing. This table holds 75,000 to 85,000 clones, approximately 87% found once. V lost 2 bases to trimming and J lost 7 bases, with 14 bases between them. The CDR3 runs to 15 residues. From germline, CDR1 is MNHEY and CDR2 SVGAGI. The source material was CD4+ T cells from blood, sampled at the 22-month timepoint. This TCR came from a human patient who received a liver transplant. Some T cells may arise from the graft donor. This chain links TRBV6-5 with TRBJ1-4, with no clear D. The CDR3 is CASSYRGGVVEKLFF. The CDR3, as DNA: TGTGCCAGCAGTTACCGGGGTGGGGTGGTTGAAAAACTGTTTTTT.